This T cell receptor (beta chain) was sequenced in a study of shared clonotypes between healthy human individuals. Study-wide findings and caveats: Sampling covered nothing but blood. Tissue TCR repertoires likely differ from those found in blood.

A remark on this clone: Its target is unknown.

Only in-frame clones appear in the TCRdb table, and some are missing; sequencing was by immunoSEQ multiplex PCR. The table lists some 2,100,000 clones, under 97% of them singletons. This CDR3 comprises 15 residues. The germline V gene has CDR1 MNHEY and CDR2 SMNVEV (reference sequence). Trimming cost V 3 bases and J 1 base, with 11 bases left between them. Sequencing was carried out using naive CD4+ T cells sorted from blood. Regarding subset: CD45RA+ positively selected. The chain carries TRBV27 and TRBJ2-3; D may be TRBD1 or TRBD2 (5 bases each). The clonotype comes from a man between 18 and 35 years old in good health. CDR3 in DNA: TGTGCCAGCAGTTTCTGGGGGTCCGGCACAGATACGCAGTATTTT. Protein sequence: CASSFWGSGTDTQYF.